These 12 T cell receptor beta chains originate from one sample sequenced in a study of OX40 agonist ivuxolimab in advanced cancers. Profiled with immunoSEQ multiplex PCR; TCRdb holds only in-frame clones, not every one. Among 100,000 to 140,000 clones listed, around 93% were seen once. The sequencing here drew on CD4+ or CD8+ T cells sorted from blood, taken in a trial of the OX40 agonist ivuxolimab. The receptors come from an adult with an advanced solid tumor such as melanoma, head and neck, liver or kidney cancer.

The chain joins TRBV19 to TRBJ2-1, with TRBD2 matching 15 bases. Unmatched junction bases numbered 4, after V lost 4 bases and J lost 3 bases. Germline V lookup: CDR1 LNHDA, CDR2 SQIVND (reference sequence). The CDR3 length is 17 residues. CDR3 nucleotide sequence: TGTGCCAGTAGTAGGACTAGCGGGAGGGATTACTACAATGAGCAGTTCTTC. Translated: CASSRTSGRDYYNEQFF.

The V call is TRBV9, the J call TRBJ1-2, with 8 nucleotides matching TRBD1. Germline V gene data show CDR1 as SGDLS and CDR2 as YYNGEE. With V trimmed by 4 bases and J by 3 bases, 11 bases remained unmatched. The CDR3 length is 16 residues. The CDR3 sequence is CASSPGDRRGDYGYTF. The CDR3 nucleotides read TGTGCCAGCAGCCCTGGGGACAGGCGGGGTGACTATGGCTACACCTTC.

CDR3 region: CASSSRGTSGRSSYNEQFF. CDR3 nucleotide sequence: TGTGCCAGCAGCTCTAGGGGGACTAGCGGGAGGAGCTCCTACAATGAGCAGTTCTTC. The chain has TRBV7-2 and TRBJ2-1; 15 bases map to TRBD2. The CDR3 loop spans 19 amino acids. J lost 0 bases, V lost 4 bases, and 7 bases had no gene match. Germline lookup yields CDR1 SGHTA and CDR2 FQGNSA.

The chain employs TRBV30 and TRBJ2-6; D remains ambiguous. The CDR3 covers 15 residues. Germline CDR1 GTSNPN, CDR2 SVGIG (reference sequence). The V gene lost 5 bases and the J gene lost 1 base, with 12 bases spanning the gap. The CDR3 is CAWGSGRSGANVLTF. The CDR3 DNA sequence: TGTGCCTGGGGATCGGGCCGATCTGGGGCCAACGTCCTGACTTTC.

The V call is TRBV9, the J call TRBJ2-1, with 11 bases identical to TRBD2. This CDR3 has 14 amino acids. Germline V CDR1 and CDR2: SGDLS, YYNGEE. V shed 4 bases, J shed 15 bases, and the junction held 12 bases outside the gene matches. The CDR3 sequence is CASSSQTSGKVLFF. The CDR3 bases are TGTGCCAGCAGCTCACAGACTAGCGGGAAGGTACTGTTCTTC. The whole variable domain, remainder taken from reference TRBV9 and TRBJ2-1, is DSGVTQTPKHLITATGQRVTLRCSPRSGDLSVYWYQQSLDQGLQFLIQYYNGEERAKGNILERFSAQQFPDLHSELNLSSLELGDSALYFCASSSQTSGKVLFFGPGTRLTVL.

The chain joins TRBV4-2 to TRBJ2-7, with TRBD2 identical over 10 bases. The junction had 5 bases not matched to a gene; V was cut back by 0 bases and J by 3 bases. Germline loops: CDR1 LGHNA, CDR2 YNFKEQ. This CDR3 is 16 amino acids long. Here the CDR3 DNA reads TGTGCCAGCAGCCAAGATCGCCTAGCGGGAGACTACGAGCAGTACTTC. Translating gives CASSQDRLAGDYEQYF.

With regard to this clone: Sequence at one end of the junction differs from germline and may be a read error. The rearrangement uses TRBV18 and TRBJ1-2; 9 bases match TRBD1. The length of the CDR3 is 14 residues. Germline-derived CDR1 and CDR2 are KGHSH and LQKENI. In DNA form, the CDR3 reads TGTGCCAGCTCAGCACCAGGGACAGGGTATGGCTACACCTTC. Translating it yields CASSAPGTGYGYTF.

The chain combines TRBV6-5 with TRBJ1-3; a possible D gene is TRBD1 (5 bases). Germline V gene sequence: CDR1 MNHEY, CDR2 SVGAGI. The CDR3 runs 16 residues. Trimming took 2 bases from V and 0 from J, leaving 11 bases between them. The CDR3 DNA is TGTGCCAGCAGTTACCTTTACGGGGCCTCTGGAAACACCATATATTTT. Translated, it gives CASSYLYGASGNTIYF.

J is TRBJ2-7 and V is TRBV25-1, with D perhaps being TRBD1 or TRBD2 (5 bases each). The CDR3 totals 13 residues. V lost 6 bases and J 2 bases, leaving 11 bases between the germline ends. Germline CDR1 reads MGHDK; CDR2 reads SYGVNS. The CDR3, as DNA: TGTGCCAGCAGCCGGGACGGAGCCTACGAGCAGTACTTC. It specifies CASSRDGAYEQYF.

The gene calls are TRBV9 and TRBJ2-7; D is unclear. CDR3 length: 16 amino acids. V dropped 2 bases and J dropped 5 bases, with 20 bases sitting between them. Germline loops: CDR1 SGDLS, CDR2 YYNGEE. CDR3 sequence reads: CASSVSFGLLVHEQYF. Here the CDR3 DNA reads TGTGCCAGCAGCGTTTCATTCGGCCTCCTCGTCCACGAGCAGTACTTC. Combining the CDR3 with reference TRBV9 and TRBJ2-7 gives the whole variable domain DSGVTQTPKHLITATGQRVTLRCSPRSGDLSVYWYQQSLDQGLQFLIQYYNGEERAKGNILERFSAQQFPDLHSELNLSSLELGDSALYFCASSVSFGLLVHEQYFGPGTRLTVT.

The chain combines TRBV9 with TRBJ1-1; the D is unclear. The CDR3 extends over 14 amino acids. CDR1 and CDR2 (germline): SGDLS, YYNGEE. V was cut by 0 bases and J by 2 bases, with 8 bases left in between. CDR3 sequence (DNA): TGTGCCAGCAGCGTAGTTGACAAAAACACTGAAGCTTTCTTT. Translated: CASSVVDKNTEAFF.

The chain's CDR3 is CASSESHRGSLRHEQYF. CDR3 coding DNA: TGTGCCAGCAGTGAATCTCACCGCGGCTCCCTAAGGCACGAGCAGTACTTC. V is TRBV6-1 and J is TRBJ2-7; no firm D call. The CDR3 has 17 residues. Trimming shortened V by 2 bases and J by 5 bases, and 22 bases separated the two germline ends. CDR1 is MNHNS, CDR2 SASEGT, per germline.